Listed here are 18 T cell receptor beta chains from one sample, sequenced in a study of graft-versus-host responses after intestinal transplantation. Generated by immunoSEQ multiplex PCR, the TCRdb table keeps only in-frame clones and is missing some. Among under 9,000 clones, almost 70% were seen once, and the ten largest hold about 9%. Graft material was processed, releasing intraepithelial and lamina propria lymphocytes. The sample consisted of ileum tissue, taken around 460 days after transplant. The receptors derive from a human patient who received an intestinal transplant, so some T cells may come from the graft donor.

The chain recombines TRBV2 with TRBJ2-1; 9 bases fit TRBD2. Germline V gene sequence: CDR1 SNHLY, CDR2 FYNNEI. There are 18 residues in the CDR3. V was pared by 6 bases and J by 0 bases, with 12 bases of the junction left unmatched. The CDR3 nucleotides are TGTGCCAGCAGGCCGGGACTAGCTGAACGTAGCTCCTACAATGAGCAGTTCTTC. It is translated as CASRPGLAERSSYNEQFF.

The CDR3 is CASSIGTGLSFF. Written as DNA, the CDR3 is TGTGCCAGTAGTATAGGTACAGGGTTGTCGTTCTTC. The rearrangement links TRBV19 to TRBJ2-1; TRBD1 might be the D (6 bases). The CDR3 has 12 amino acids. The germline gives CDR1 LNHDA, CDR2 SQIVND (reference sequence). V was cut by 1 base and J by 15 bases, with 13 bases left in between.

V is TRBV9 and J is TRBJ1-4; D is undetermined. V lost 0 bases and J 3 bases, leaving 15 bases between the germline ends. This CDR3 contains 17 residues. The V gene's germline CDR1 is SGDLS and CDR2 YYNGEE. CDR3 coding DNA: TGTGCCAGCAGCGTAGCGGTCAGCGATAATTCTAATGAAAAACTGTTTTTT. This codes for CASSVAVSDNSNEKLFF.

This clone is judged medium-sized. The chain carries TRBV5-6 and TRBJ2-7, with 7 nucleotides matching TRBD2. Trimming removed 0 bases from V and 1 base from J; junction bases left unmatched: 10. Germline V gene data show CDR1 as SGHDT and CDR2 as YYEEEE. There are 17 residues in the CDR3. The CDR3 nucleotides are TGTGCCAGCAGCTTGGGGACTAGTTCAAGATTTTCCTACGAGCAGTACTTC. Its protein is CASSLGTSSRFSYEQYF.

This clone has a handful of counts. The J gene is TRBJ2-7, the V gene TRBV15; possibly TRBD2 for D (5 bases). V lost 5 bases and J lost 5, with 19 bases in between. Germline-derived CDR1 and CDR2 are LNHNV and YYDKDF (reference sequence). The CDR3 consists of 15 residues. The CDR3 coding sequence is TGTGCCACCAGCCTAATGGTGGCGGGCGTCCACGAGCAGTACTTC. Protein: CATSLMVAGVHEQYF.

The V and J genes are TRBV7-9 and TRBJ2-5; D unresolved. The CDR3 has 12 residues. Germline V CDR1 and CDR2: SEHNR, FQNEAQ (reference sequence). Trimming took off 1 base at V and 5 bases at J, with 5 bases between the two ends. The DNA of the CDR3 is TGTGCCAGCAGCTTAGTTAGCGAGACCCAGTACTTC. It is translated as CASSLVSETQYF. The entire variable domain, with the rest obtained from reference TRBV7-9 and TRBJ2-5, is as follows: DTGVSQNPRHKITKRGQNVTFRCDPISEHNRLYWYRQTLGQGPEFLTYFQNEAQLEKSRLLSDRFSAERPKGSFSTLEIQRTEQGDSAMYLCASSLVSETQYFGPGTRLLVL.

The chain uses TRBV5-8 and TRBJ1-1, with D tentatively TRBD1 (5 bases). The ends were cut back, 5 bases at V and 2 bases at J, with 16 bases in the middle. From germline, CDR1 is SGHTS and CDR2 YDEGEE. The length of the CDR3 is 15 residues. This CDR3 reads CASRPTPTENTEAFF. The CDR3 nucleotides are TGTGCCAGCAGACCGACCCCGACAGAAAACACTGAAGCTTTCTTT.

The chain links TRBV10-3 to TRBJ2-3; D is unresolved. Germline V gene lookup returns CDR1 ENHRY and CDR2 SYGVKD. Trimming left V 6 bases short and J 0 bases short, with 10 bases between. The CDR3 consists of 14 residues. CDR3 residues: CAISETMSTDTQYF. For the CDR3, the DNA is TGTGCCATCAGCGAAACCATGAGCACAGATACGCAGTATTTT.

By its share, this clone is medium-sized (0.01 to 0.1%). CDR3: CASSPRGNYGYTF. The CDR3 bases are TGCGCCAGCAGCCCGAGGGGTAACTATGGCTACACCTTC. This chain connects TRBV4-1 to TRBJ1-2, with D maybe TRBD1 (5 bases). Trimming stripped 4 bases from V and 1 base from J, with 7 bases between. The CDR3 spans 13 residues. Germline-derived CDR1 and CDR2 are MGHRA and YSYEKL.

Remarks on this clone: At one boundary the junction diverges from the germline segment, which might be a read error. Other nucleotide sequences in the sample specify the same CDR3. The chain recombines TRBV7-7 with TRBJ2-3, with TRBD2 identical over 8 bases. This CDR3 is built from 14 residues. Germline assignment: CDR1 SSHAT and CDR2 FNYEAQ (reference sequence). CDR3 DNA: TGTGCTAGCAGCCGGGGGGGCAGCACAGATACGCAGTATTTT. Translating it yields CASSRGGSTDTQYF.

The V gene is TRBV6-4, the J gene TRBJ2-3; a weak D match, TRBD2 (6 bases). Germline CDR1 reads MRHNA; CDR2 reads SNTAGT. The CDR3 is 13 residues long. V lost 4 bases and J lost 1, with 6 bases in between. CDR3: CASSASGTDTQYF. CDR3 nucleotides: TGTGCCAGCAGTGCTAGCGGCACAGATACGCAGTATTTT.

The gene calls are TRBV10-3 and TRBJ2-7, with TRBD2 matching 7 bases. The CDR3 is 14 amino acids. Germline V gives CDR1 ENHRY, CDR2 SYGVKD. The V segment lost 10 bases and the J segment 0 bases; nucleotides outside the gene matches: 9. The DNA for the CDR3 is TGTGCCACTTCGAGCGGGGCGAGCTCCTACGAGCAGTACTTC. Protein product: CATSSGASSYEQYF.

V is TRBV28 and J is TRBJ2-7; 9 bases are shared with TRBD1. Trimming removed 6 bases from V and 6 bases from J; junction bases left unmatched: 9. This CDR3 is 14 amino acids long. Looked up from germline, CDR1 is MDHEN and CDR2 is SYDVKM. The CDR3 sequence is CASREPGQGGEQYF. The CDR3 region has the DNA TGTGCCAGCAGGGAGCCGGGACAGGGAGGCGAGCAGTACTTC.

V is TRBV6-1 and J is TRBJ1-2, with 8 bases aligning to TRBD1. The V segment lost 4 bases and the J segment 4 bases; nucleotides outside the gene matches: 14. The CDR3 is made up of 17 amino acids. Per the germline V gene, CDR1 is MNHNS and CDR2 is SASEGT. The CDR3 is CASSVHRDRTDFYGYTF. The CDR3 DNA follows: TGTGCCAGCAGTGTTCACCGGGACAGGACCGACTTCTATGGCTACACCTTC.

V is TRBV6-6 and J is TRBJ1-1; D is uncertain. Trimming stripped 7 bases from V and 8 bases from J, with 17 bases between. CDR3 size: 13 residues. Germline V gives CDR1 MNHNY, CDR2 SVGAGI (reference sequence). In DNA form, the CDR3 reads TGTGCCAGCACCATAAAGGCAGATACCGAAGCTTTCTTT. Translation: CASTIKADTEAFF.

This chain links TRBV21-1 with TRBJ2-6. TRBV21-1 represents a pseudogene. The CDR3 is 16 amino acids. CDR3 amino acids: CASITVPVLGKNVLTF. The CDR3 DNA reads TGTGCCAGCATAACCGTTCCAGTTCTTGGGAAGAACGTCCTGACTTTC.

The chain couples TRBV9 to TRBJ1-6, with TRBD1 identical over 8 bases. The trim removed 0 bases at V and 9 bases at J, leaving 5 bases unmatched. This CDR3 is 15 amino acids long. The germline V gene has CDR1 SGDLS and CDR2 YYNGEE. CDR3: CASSVADRGSSPLHF. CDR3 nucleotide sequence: TGTGCCAGCAGCGTAGCTGACAGGGGAAGTTCACCCCTCCACTTT.

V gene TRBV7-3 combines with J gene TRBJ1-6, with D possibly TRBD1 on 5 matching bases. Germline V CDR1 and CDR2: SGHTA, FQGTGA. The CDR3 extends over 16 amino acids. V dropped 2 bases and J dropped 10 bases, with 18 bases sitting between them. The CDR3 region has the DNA TGTGCCAGCAGCTTATCGGCTACGGGGGGAAACTCACCCCTCCACTTT. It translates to CASSLSATGGNSPLHF. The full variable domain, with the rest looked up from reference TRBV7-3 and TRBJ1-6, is GAGVSQTPSNKVTEKGKYVELRCDPISGHTALYWYRQSLGQGPEFLIYFQGTGAADDSGLPNDRFFAVRPEGSVSTLKIQRTERGDSAVYLCASSLSATGGNSPLHFGNGTRLTVT.